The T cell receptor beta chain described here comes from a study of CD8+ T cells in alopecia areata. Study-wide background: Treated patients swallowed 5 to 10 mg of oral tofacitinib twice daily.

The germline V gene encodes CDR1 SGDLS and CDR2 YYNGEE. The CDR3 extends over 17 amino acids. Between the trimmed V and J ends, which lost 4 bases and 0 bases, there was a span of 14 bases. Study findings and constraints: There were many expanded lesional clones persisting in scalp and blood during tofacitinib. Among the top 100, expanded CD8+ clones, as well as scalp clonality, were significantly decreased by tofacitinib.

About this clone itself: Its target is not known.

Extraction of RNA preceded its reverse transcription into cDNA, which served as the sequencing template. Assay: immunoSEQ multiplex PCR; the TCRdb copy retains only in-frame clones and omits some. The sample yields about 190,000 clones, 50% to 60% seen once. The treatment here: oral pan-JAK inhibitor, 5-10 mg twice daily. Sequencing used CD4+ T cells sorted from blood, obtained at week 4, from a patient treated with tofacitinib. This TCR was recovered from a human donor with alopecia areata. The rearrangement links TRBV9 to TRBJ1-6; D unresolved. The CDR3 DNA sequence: TGTGCCAGCAGCCCCCACTCCGAGTTCTCCTATAATTCACCCCTCCACTTT. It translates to CASSPHSEFSYNSPLHF. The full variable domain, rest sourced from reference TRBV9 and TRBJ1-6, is DSGVTQTPKHLITATGQRVTLRCSPRSGDLSVYWYQQSLDQGLQFLIQYYNGEERAKGNILERFSAQQFPDLHSELNLSSLELGDSALYFCASSPHSEFSYNSPLHFGNGTRLTVT.